This T cell receptor beta chain was sequenced for a study of tumor-infiltrating lymphocytes in primary liver carcinoma. Making TCR beta cDNA involved approximately 530 ng total RNA and a constant-region primer. TCR beta libraries came from three nested multiplex PCR rounds using slightly modified ARM-PCR. The first two PCR rounds, approximately 10 cycles each, used TRBV1-TRBV30 forward primers and a C-beta reverse primer. Each CDR3 protein is one row after TCRdb ran MiXCR on the multiplex PCR reads. There are 100,000 to 150,000 distinct CDR3 sequences in the sample; approximately 64% occur only once, and 8.4% lies in the top ten. Taking about 17-32 mg of unsorted bulk tissue, the authors co-extracted RNA and DNA. Without exception, tumor samples held over 75% viable tumor cells. Trimming cost V 6 bases and J 3 bases, with 20 bases left between them. Germline V gene data show CDR1 as SGHAT and CDR2 as FQNNGV. This CDR3 has 17 amino acids.

This chain joins TRBV11-2 and TRBJ2-2; D is unresolved. The receptor was derived from a woman aged 55-70 years with primary liver carcinoma and hepatitis B virus infection. Material for sequencing was liver tumor tissue from sampling region 3. Subset in this sample: tumor region T3, left-lateral pole. The CDR3 nucleotides are TGTGCCAGCAGGTCCGATCGCCTCACAGTTGACACCGGGGAGCTGTTTTTT. Translated, it gives CASRSDRLTVDTGELFF.